Sequencing of this T cell receptor (beta chain) was carried out in a study of CD8+ T cells in alopecia areata. Study background: Treated patients were given oral tofacitinib, which was dosed at 5 to 10 mg twice daily.

Whole-study results and caveats: Although TCR sharing was seen in mice, sharing across patients was less clear, possibly for HLA-related reasons. In scalp samples, resident alphabeta T cells of normal skin are also sequenced.

The germline CDR1 and CDR2 sequences are ENHRY and SYGVKD. The germline V and J ends were trimmed by 9 bases and 2 bases, with 10 bases remaining between them. The CDR3 is 12 residues long. In the case of this clone: The antigen is undetermined.

Investigators isolated RNA and reverse transcribed it into cDNA to act as the sequencing template. The assay was immunoSEQ multiplex PCR, and TCRdb's table has in-frame clones only and misses some. The profile covers some 170,000 clones, with about 72% appearing a single time and 9.5% to 12% taken by the ten largest. Researchers gathered lesional scalp punch biopsies and peripheral blood from patients with alopecia areata. This chain links TRBV10-3 with TRBJ2-5; tentatively, D is TRBD2 (5 bases). The TCR was taken from a human donor with alopecia areata. The source was CD8+ T cells sorted from blood, collected at week 0. CDR3: CAIMDFQETQYF. In nucleotides, the CDR3 is TGTGCCATTATGGACTTTCAAGAGACCCAGTACTTC.